This T cell receptor (beta chain) was recovered during a study of molecular identifiers for immune sequencing clone quantification. CDR1 and CDR2 (germline): DFQATT, SNEGSKA (reference sequence). J lost 5 bases, V lost 6 bases, and 8 bases had no gene match. The length of the CDR3 is 13 residues. TCRdb reprocessed the PCR reads via MiXCR and lists one record per CDR3 protein. The table includes approximately 500,000 distinct CDR3 sequences, roughly 25% detected once. The material sequenced was naive CD8+ T cells from blood, with Jurkat cell RNA spiked in. Subset given: FACS-sorted CD8+CD4-CCR7+CD45RA+ naive T cells. This TCR came from a human donor in good health. Some libraries in this study had Jurkat cell RNA spiked in. The V gene is TRBV20-1, the J gene TRBJ2-7; TRBD1 agrees at 9 bases. The CDR3 is CSATRDRVHEQYF. CDR3 nucleotides: TGCAGTGCAACCCGGGACAGGGTCCACGAGCAGTACTTC.